This T cell receptor beta chain is from a study of blood T cell repertoires in COVID-19. The protocol was immunoSEQ multiplex PCR, while the TCRdb copy is restricted to in-frame clones and leaves out a portion. The table lists around 63,000 clones, 79% of them singletons. The CDR3 has 16 residues. Germline-derived CDR1 and CDR2 are SGHRS and YFSETQ. V dropped 4 bases and J dropped 1 base, with 17 bases sitting between them. The gene calls are TRBV5-1 and TRBJ2-5, with D maybe TRBD2 (5 bases). This sequence originates from a human donor in a cohort sampled during active COVID-19. The source material was peripheral blood. CDR3 loop: CASSRTTPGGQETQYF. DNA for the CDR3: TGCGCCAGCAGCAGGACGACACCCGGAGGCCAAGAGACCCAGTACTTC.